These T cell receptor beta chains were read from a single sample in a study of blood T cell repertoires in COVID-19. Some clones are missing from TCRdb's copy, which holds only in-frame ones; the method was immunoSEQ multiplex PCR. This table has roughly 400,000 clones, more than 70% appearing once. The source material was PBMCs or T cells enriched from blood (not recorded which). The receptors were sampled from a young woman who had been exposed to COVID-19. CDR3s include the opening cysteine and the closing phenylalanine or tryptophan. The D gene is left open where the match is weak. A row's size may be missing; if present it is once, few, many or a size class.

TRBD1,TRBJ2-7,TRBV6-4,few,CASSDSNRGSTFSYEQYF,TGTGCCAGCAGTGACTCAAACAGGGGCTCAACCTTCTCCTACGAGCAGTACTTC
.,TRBJ1-6,TRBV9,.,CASSVGGGMNSPLHF,TGTGCCAGCAGCGTTGGCGGGGGGATGAATTCACCCCTCCACTTT
.,TRBJ1-2,TRBV5-1,once,CASSFSVNYGYTF,TGCGCCAGCAGCTTTTCGGTTAACTATGGCTACACCTTC
TRBD2,TRBJ2-1,TRBV5-1,.,CASSLSGLAGVNEQFF,TGCGCCAGCAGCTTATCTGGACTAGCGGGGGTCAATGAGCAGTTCTTC
.,TRBJ2-2,TRBV5-1,.,CASTEGGGELFF,TGCGCCAGCACGGAGGGTGGCGGGGAGCTGTTTTTT
TRBD1,TRBJ1-2,TRBV30,.,CAWRQTGGGYTF,TGTGCCTGGAGACAGACAGGGGGTGGCTACACCTTC
.,TRBJ2-3,TRBV18,.,CASSPEEGVASTDTQYF,TGTGCCAGCTCACCAGAGGAAGGGGTTGCTAGCACAGATACGCAGTATTTT
.,TRBJ1-6,TRBV11-3,.,CASSLGQNNSPLHF,TGTGCCAGCAGCTTGGGCCAGAACAATTCACCCCTCCACTTT
.,TRBJ2-7,TRBV28,.,CANNQRLGADYEQYF,TGTGCCAACAACCAACGACTAGGGGCCGACTACGAGCAGTACTTC
TRBD2,TRBJ2-2,TRBV19,.,CASTTQSSGRTGELFF,TGTGCCAGTACCACCCAATCAAGCGGGAGGACCGGGGAGCTGTTTTTT
.,TRBJ1-1,TRBV6-5,.,CASSLKERLGEAFF,TGTGCCAGCAGTCTTAAAGAGAGGCTGGGTGAAGCTTTCTTT
.,TRBJ1-1,TRBV28,.,CASSLEGESGTEAFF,TGTGCCAGCAGTTTAGAGGGGGAGTCGGGAACTGAAGCTTTCTTT
.,TRBJ1-5,TRBV14,.,CASSQGVHQPQHF,TGTGCCAGCAGCCAAGGAGTTCATCAGCCCCAGCATTTT
.,TRBJ1-4,TRBV5-1,.,CASSLEGGFEKLFF,TGCGCCAGCAGCTTGGAGGGAGGTTTTGAAAAACTGTTTTTT
TRBD1,TRBJ1-4,TRBV28,.,CASSLSGIRGRTREKLFF,TGTGCCAGCAGTTTATCTGGGATCAGGGGGCGTACTAGGGAAAAACTGTTTTTT
.,TRBJ2-7,TRBV6-5,.,CASSYGDSPYYEQYF,TGTGCCAGCAGTTACGGAGACTCACCCTACTACGAGCAGTACTTC
TRBD2,TRBJ2-1,TRBV27,.,CASSEGLVLNEQFF,TGTGCCAGCAGTGAGGGACTAGTCCTCAATGAGCAGTTCTTC
TRBD1,TRBJ2-6,TRBV7-3,.,CASNSGQGAGGANVLTF,TGTGCCAGCAATAGCGGACAGGGGGCTGGTGGGGCCAACGTCCTGACTTTC
TRBD2,TRBJ2-3,TRBV7-2,.,CASSSRGGGLLSTDTQYF,TGTGCCAGCAGCTCAAGGGGCGGGGGGCTCCTCAGCACAGATACGCAGTATTTT
TRBD1,TRBJ1-2,TRBV6-5,few,CASSPRRGHGYTF,TGTGCCAGCAGCCCGCGCAGGGGGCATGGCTACACCTTC
.,TRBJ2-2,TRBV27,.,CASSLAGPGELFF,TGTGCCAGCAGTTTAGCAGGGCCCGGGGAGCTGTTTTTT
TRBD2,TRBJ2-6,TRBV24-1,.,CATGVAGGANVLTF,TGTGCCACAGGGGTAGCGGGTGGGGCCAACGTCCTGACTTTC
.,TRBJ1-1,TRBV11-3,.,CASSVLRSTEAFF,TGTGCCAGCAGCGTACTACGCAGCACTGAAGCTTTCTTT
.,TRBJ1-6,TRBV27,once,CASSLRDYNSPLHF,TGTGCCAGCAGTTTGCGCGATTATAATTCACCCCTCCACTTT
TRBD1,TRBJ1-1,TRBV18,.,CASSPMGGTVNTEAFF,TGTGCCAGCTCACCTATGGGTGGGACAGTAAACACTGAAGCTTTCTTT
TRBD2,TRBJ2-7,TRBV10-3,.,CAIKPGLADEQYF,TGTGCCATCAAACCGGGACTAGCGGACGAGCAGTACTTC
.,TRBJ2-1,TRBV7-2,.,CATGNEQFF,TGTGCCACAGGCAATGAGCAGTTCTTC
TRBD1,TRBJ1-1,TRBV9,.,CASSEQTGSAEAFF,TGTGCCAGCAGCGAGCAGACAGGGTCTGCTGAAGCTTTCTTT
.,TRBJ1-3,TRBV30,.,CAWSPGGGNTIYF,TGTGCCTGGAGCCCAGGAGGGGGAAACACCATATATTTT
.,TRBJ2-7,TRBV6-5,.,CASSSRQDYEQYF,TGTGCCAGCAGTTCTCGACAGGACTACGAGCAGTACTTC
TRBD1,TRBJ1-5,TRBV28,.,CASSLPPVDRYQPQHF,TGTGCCAGCAGTTTACCTCCCGTGGACAGGTATCAGCCCCAGCATTTT
.,TRBJ1-1,TRBV15,.,CATGPGWNTEAFF,TGTGCCACTGGCCCGGGGTGGAACACTGAAGCTTTCTTT
.,TRBJ2-7,TRBV28,.,CASSLGGISYEQYF,TGTGCCAGCAGTTTAGGAGGGATCTCCTACGAGCAGTACTTC
TRBD1,TRBJ1-6,TRBV18,.,CASSLDRARSPLHF,TGTGCCAGCTCACTAGACAGGGCTCGGTCACCCCTCCACTTT
TRBD2,TRBJ2-2,TRBV6-1,.,CASSDPPPGGGGELFF,TGTGCCAGCAGTGACCCCCCCCCGGGGGGGGGCGGGGAGCTGTTTTTT
TRBD1,TRBJ2-2,TRBV5-1,.,CASSFRTGDTGELFF,TGCGCCAGCAGCTTTAGGACAGGGGACACCGGGGAGCTGTTTTTT
.,TRBJ2-2,TRBV12-3/TRBV12-4,.,CASSDIQGGELFF,TGTGCCAGCAGCGACATACAGGGCGGGGAGCTGTTTTTT
.,TRBJ2-7,TRBV6-5,.,CASSSTYEQYF,TGTGCCAGCAGTTCAACCTACGAGCAGTACTTC
.,TRBJ1-1,TRBV28,few,CASRLGPRVNTEAFF,TGTGCCAGCAGGTTAGGACCGCGGGTGAACACTGAAGCTTTCTTT
TRBD1,TRBJ1-1,TRBV28,.,CASSLSGTGVTEAFF,TGTGCCAGCAGTTTATCCGGGACAGGGGTAACTGAAGCTTTCTTT
TRBD1,TRBJ1-5,TRBV19,.,CASSTGGSNQPQHF,TGTGCCAGTAGCACAGGGGGGAGCAATCAGCCCCAGCATTTT
.,TRBJ2-7,TRBV27,.,CASSLIPRGANEQYF,TGTGCCAGCAGTTTAATCCCGCGCGGGGCGAACGAGCAGTACTTC
.,TRBJ2-2,TRBV28,few,CASSPVTGTNGELFF,TGTGCCAGCAGTCCCGTCACAGGGACGAACGGGGAGCTGTTTTTT
.,TRBJ2-5,TRBV29-1,.,CSAHLEWTAQETQYF,TGCAGCGCCCACCTCGAGTGGACAGCGCAAGAGACCCAGTACTTC
.,TRBJ2-7,TRBV9,.,CASSVAFGEQYF,TGTGCCAGCAGCGTGGCATTCGGGGAGCAGTACTTC
.,TRBJ2-3,TRBV5-1,.,CASSLAGGRGTPPDSTDTQYF,TGCGCCAGCAGCTTGGCCGGGGGGCGGGGGACCCCTCCTGATAGCACAGATACGCAGTATTTT
TRBD2,TRBJ2-7,TRBV5-1,.,CASSLVAGGGEQYF,TGCGCCAGCAGCTTGGTTGCGGGAGGAGGCGAGCAGTACTTC
TRBD1,TRBJ1-1,TRBV7-9,.,CASSLRQGSGTEAFF,TGTGCCAGCAGCTTGCGACAGGGTTCGGGCACTGAAGCTTTCTTT
TRBD1,TRBJ1-2,TRBV7-9,.,CASSGTVYGYTF,TGTGCCAGCAGTGGGACAGTATATGGCTACACCTTC
TRBD2,TRBJ2-3,TRBV6-4,.,CASSLTSGRALDTQYF,TGTGCCAGCAGTCTTACTAGCGGGAGGGCCTTAGATACGCAGTATTTT
TRBD1,TRBJ2-5,TRBV7-3,.,CASSLMPRGLGQETQYF,TGTGCCAGCAGCTTAATGCCCAGGGGGCTTGGCCAAGAGACCCAGTACTTC
.,TRBJ2-7,TRBV6-5,few,CASSYDSSYEQYF,TGTGCCAGCAGTTACGACAGCTCCTACGAGCAGTACTTC
.,TRBJ2-3,TRBV19,few,CASSISPGADTQYF,TGTGCCAGTAGTATTTCCCCAGGGGCCGATACGCAGTATTTT